A single sample gave rise to the 9 T cell receptor beta chains below, sequenced in a study of CD8+CD57+ T cells in acquired aplastic anemia. Profiling that covered TCR beta VDJ and CDR3 relied on genomic DNA as its template. In TCRdb, the reads were re-called with MiXCR into one record per CDR3 protein. The sample lists over 150,000 distinct CDR3 sequences, 63% seen once, with 42% in the top ten. Sequencing was done on patients that had shown CD8+CD57+ cell expansion by flow cytometry. Sequenced material: sorted CD4+, CD8+, or CD8+CD57+ T cells (not recorded which) from PBMCs. These receptors were collected from a human donor with aplastic anemia.

The V and J genes are TRBV7-3 and TRBJ2-3; TRBD2 agrees at 11 bases. Germline CDR1 and CDR2: SGHTA and FQGTGA. The ends lost 5 bases at V and 3 bases at J; junction bases unmatched: 7. This CDR3 spans 16 amino acids. This CDR3 reads CASSPTTSGATDTQYF. DNA for the CDR3: TGTGCCAGCAGCCCTACGACTAGCGGGGCTACAGATACGCAGTATTTT.

The rearrangement joins TRBV25-1 to TRBJ2-7; no clear D gene. Germline lookup yields CDR1 MGHDK and CDR2 SYGVNS. This CDR3 spans 11 amino acids. Between the trimmed V and J ends, which lost 3 bases and 6 bases, there was a span of 6 bases. CDR3 loop: CASSDGFEQYF. DNA of the CDR3: TGTGCCAGCAGTGACGGATTCGAGCAGTACTTC.

V and J are TRBV19 and TRBJ2-3; 9 bases agree with TRBD1. The CDR3 totals 14 residues. The J segment lost 4 bases and the V segment lost 6 bases, leaving 5 bases of the junction unmatched. In germline, CDR1 is LNHDA, CDR2 SQIVND (reference sequence). The CDR3 DNA reads as TGTGCCAGTAGGGCTACAGGGGGCCCAGATACGCAGTATTTT. Amino acid sequence: CASRATGGPDTQYF.

Only one count was recorded for this clonotype. The chain joins TRBV29-1 to TRBJ2-7; 7 bases fit TRBD2. In germline, CDR1 is SQVTM, CDR2 ANQGSEA. The CDR3 is 14 amino acids. V lost 3 bases and J lost 3; bases outside the gene matches: 8. The CDR3 DNA reads TGCAGCGTTGAGGGGCTAGCGGCGAGCTACGAGCAGTACTTC. Residues: CSVEGLAASYEQYF.

Only a few counts were recorded for this clonotype. V is TRBV12-3 or TRBV12-4 and J is TRBJ1-1; 9 bases are a match to TRBD1. This CDR3 has 14 residues. V shed 6 bases and J 8 bases; nucleotides not matched to a gene: 10. CDR3 amino acids: CASSPRGTGPEAFF. In DNA, the CDR3 is TGTGCCAGCAGCCCTAGGGGGACAGGGCCGGAAGCTTTCTTT.

This sequence joins TRBV9 and TRBJ2-7; tentative D call: TRBD1 (5 bases). The CDR3 length is 12 residues. The germline V gene has CDR1 SGDLS and CDR2 YYNGEE. Trimming left V 0 bases short and J 6 bases short, with 7 bases between. The CDR3 nucleotides read TGTGCCAGCAGCGTAGCTCAGGGCGAGCAGTACTTC. Translated, it gives CASSVAQGEQYF.

The chain carries TRBV19 and TRBJ1-1, with D possibly matching TRBD1 (5 bases). V was pared by 9 bases and J by 1 base, with 15 bases between. CDR3 size: 14 residues. The V gene's germline CDR1 is LNHDA and CDR2 SQIVND (reference sequence). Here the CDR3 reads CASSFQGPNTEAFF. The CDR3 bases are TGTGCCAGCAGTTTCCAGGGCCCGAACACTGAAGCTTTCTTT.

The V and J genes are TRBV5-1 and TRBJ2-7, with D hard to call. This CDR3 has 13 residues. Per the germline V gene, CDR1 is SGHRS and CDR2 is YFSETQ. V was trimmed by 4 bases and J by 2 bases, leaving 10 bases between them. The CDR3 loop is CASSPDGAYEQYF. The DNA of the CDR3 is TGCGCCAGCAGCCCGGACGGAGCCTACGAGCAGTACTTC.

Only a few counts were recorded for this clonotype. The V gene is TRBV5-1, the J gene TRBJ2-7; D is possibly TRBD2 (6 bases). CDR3 size: 12 residues. V lost 4 bases to trimming and J lost 2 bases, with 7 bases between them. The germline gives CDR1 SGHRS, CDR2 YFSETQ. Here the CDR3 reads CASSREPYEQYF. In DNA form, the CDR3 reads TGCGCCAGCAGCCGGGAGCCCTACGAGCAGTACTTC. Full variable domain (outside the CDR3, taken from reference TRBV5-1 and TRBJ2-7): KAGVTQTPRYLIKTRGQQVTLSCSPISGHRSVSWYQQTPGQGLQFLFEYFSETQRNKGNFPGRFSGRQFSNSRSEMNVSTLELGDSALYLCASSREPYEQYFGPGTRLTVT.